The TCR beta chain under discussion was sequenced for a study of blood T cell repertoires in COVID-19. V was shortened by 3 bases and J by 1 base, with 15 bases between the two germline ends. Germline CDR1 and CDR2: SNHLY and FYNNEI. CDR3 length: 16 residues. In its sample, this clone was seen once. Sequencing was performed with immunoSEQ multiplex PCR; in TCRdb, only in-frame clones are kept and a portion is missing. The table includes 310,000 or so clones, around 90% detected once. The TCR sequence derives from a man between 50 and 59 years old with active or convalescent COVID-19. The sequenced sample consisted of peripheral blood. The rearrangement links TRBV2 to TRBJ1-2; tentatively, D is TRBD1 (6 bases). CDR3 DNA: TGTGCCAGCAGTGAGTCCGGGGGGCGTTTTAACTATGGCTACACCTTC. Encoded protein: CASSESGGRFNYGYTF.